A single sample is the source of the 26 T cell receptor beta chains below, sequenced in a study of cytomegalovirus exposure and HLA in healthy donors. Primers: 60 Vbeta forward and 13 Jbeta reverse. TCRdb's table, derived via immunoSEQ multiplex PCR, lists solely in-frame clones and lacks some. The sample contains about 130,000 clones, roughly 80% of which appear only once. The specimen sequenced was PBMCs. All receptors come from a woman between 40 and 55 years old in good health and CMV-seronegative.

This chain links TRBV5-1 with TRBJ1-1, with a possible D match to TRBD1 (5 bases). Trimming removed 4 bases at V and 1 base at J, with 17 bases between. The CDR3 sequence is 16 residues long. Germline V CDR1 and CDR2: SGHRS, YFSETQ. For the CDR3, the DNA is TGCGCCAGCAGCATCGGGGGGACTTTGACGAACACTGAAGCTTTCTTT. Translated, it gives CASSIGGTLTNTEAFF.

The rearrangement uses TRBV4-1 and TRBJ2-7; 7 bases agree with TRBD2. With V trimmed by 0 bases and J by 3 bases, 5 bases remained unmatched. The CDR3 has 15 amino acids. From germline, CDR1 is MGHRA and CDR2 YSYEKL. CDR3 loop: CASSQDRASGYEQYF. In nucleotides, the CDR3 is TGCGCCAGCAGCCAAGATCGGGCTAGCGGCTACGAGCAGTACTTC.

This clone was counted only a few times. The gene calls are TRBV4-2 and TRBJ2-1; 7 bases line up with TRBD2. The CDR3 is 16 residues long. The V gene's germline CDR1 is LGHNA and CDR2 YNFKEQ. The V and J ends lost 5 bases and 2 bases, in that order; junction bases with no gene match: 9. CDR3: CASSTDSGRTYNEQFF. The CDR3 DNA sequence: TGTGCCAGCAGCACCGATAGCGGGCGCACCTACAATGAGCAGTTCTTC.

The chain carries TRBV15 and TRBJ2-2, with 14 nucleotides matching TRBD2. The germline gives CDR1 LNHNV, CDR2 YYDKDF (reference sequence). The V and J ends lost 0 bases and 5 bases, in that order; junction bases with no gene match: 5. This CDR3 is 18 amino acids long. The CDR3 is CATSREGTSGRLTGELFF. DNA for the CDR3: TGTGCCACCAGCAGAGAAGGGACTAGCGGGAGACTTACCGGGGAGCTGTTTTTT.

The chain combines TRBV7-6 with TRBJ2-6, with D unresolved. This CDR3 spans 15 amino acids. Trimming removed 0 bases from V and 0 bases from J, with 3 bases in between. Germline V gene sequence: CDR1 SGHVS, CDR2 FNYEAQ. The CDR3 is CASSLASSGANVLTF. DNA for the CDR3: TGTGCCAGCAGCTTAGCGAGCTCTGGGGCCAACGTCCTGACTTTC.

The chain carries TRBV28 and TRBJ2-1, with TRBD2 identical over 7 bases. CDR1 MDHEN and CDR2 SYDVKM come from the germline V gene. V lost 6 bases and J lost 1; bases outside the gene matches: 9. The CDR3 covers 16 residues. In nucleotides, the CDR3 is TGTGCCAGCAGATCAATAGCGGGCAAATCCTACAATGAGCAGTTCTTC. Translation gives CASRSIAGKSYNEQFF.

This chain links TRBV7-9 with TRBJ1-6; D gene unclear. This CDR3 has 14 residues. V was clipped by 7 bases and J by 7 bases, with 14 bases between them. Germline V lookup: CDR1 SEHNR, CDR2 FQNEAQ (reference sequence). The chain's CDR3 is CASTITGLNSPLHF. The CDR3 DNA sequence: TGTGCCAGCACAATTACGGGTCTAAATTCACCCCTCCACTTT.

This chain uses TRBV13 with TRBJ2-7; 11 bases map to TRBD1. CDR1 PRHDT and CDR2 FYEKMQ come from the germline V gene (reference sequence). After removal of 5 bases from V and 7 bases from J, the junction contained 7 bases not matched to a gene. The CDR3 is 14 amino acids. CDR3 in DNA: TGTGCCAGCAGCGAGGGGACAGGGGGTGGGGAGCAGTACTTC. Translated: CASSEGTGGGEQYF.

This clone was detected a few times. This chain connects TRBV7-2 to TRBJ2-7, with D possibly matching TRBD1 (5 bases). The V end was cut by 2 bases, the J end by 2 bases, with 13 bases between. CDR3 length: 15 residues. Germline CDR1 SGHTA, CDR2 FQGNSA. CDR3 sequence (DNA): TGTGCCAGCAGCTTATTCCCAGGGCTAGCCTACGAGCAGTACTTC. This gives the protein CASSLFPGLAYEQYF.

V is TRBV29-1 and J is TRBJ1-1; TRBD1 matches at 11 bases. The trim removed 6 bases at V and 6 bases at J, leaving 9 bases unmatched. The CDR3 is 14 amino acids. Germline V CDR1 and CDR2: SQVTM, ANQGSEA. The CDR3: CSVRGQGAGAEAFF. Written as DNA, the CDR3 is TGCAGCGTCCGAGGACAGGGGGCAGGGGCTGAAGCTTTCTTT.

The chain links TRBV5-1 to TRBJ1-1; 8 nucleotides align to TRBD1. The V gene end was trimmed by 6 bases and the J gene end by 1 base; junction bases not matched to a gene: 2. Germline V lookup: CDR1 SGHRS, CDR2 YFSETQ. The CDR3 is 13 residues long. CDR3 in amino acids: CASTGTGNTEAFF. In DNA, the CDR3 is TGCGCCAGCACCGGGACAGGGAACACTGAAGCTTTCTTT.

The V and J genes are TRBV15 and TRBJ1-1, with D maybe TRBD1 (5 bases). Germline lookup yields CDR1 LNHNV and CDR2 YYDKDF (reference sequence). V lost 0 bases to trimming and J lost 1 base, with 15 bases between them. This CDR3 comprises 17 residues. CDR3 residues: CATSRDGWGQGNTEAFF. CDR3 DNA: TGTGCCACCAGCAGAGATGGTTGGGGTCAGGGGAACACTGAAGCTTTCTTT. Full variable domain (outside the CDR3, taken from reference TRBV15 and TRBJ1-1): DAMVIQNPRYQVTQFGKPVTLSCSQTLNHNVMYWYQQKSSQAPKLLFHYYDKDFNNEADTPDNFQSRRPNTSFCFLDIRSPGLGDTAMYLCATSRDGWGQGNTEAFFGQGTRLTVV.

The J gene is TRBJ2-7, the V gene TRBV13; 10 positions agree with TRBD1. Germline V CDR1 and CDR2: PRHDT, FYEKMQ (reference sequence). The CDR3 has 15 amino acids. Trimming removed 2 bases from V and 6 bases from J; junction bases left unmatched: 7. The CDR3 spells CASSLTGTGDGEQYF. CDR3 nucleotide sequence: TGTGCCAGCAGCTTAACGGGGACAGGGGATGGCGAGCAGTACTTC.

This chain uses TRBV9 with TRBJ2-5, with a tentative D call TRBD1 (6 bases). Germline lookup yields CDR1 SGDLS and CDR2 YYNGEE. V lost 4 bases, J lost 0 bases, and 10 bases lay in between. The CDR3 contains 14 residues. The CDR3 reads CASSYRQDQETQYF. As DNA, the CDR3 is TGTGCCAGCAGCTATCGACAGGACCAAGAGACCCAGTACTTC.

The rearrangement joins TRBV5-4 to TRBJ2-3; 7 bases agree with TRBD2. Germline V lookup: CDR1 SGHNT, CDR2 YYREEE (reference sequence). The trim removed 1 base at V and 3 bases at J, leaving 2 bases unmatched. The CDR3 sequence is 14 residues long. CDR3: CASSLRGGTDTQYF. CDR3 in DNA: TGTGCCAGCAGCTTGCGCGGGGGAACAGATACGCAGTATTTT.

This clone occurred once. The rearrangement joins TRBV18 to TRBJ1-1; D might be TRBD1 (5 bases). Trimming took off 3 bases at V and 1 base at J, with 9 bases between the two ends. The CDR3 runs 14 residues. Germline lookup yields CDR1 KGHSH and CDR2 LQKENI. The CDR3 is CASSPRQSNTEAFF. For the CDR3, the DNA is TGTGCCAGCTCACCGAGACAGTCGAACACTGAAGCTTTCTTT.

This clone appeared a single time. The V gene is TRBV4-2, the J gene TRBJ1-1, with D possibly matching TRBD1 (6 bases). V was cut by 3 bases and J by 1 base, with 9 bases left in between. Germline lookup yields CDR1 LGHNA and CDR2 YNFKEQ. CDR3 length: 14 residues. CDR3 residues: CASSHQTGNTEAFF. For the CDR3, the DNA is TGTGCCAGCAGCCACCAGACAGGGAACACTGAAGCTTTCTTT.

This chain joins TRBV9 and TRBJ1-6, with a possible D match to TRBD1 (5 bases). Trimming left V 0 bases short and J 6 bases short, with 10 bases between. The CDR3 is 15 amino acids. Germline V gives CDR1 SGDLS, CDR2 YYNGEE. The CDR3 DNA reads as TGTGCCAGCAGCGTAGAGGGGCAGTCTAATTCACCCCTCCACTTT. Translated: CASSVEGQSNSPLHF.

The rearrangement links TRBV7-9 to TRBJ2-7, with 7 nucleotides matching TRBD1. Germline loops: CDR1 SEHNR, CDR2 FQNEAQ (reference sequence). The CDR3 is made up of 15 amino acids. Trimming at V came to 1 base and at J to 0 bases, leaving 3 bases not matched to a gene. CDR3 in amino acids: CASSLEGQSSYEQYF. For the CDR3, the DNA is TGTGCCAGCAGCTTAGAGGGACAGAGCTCCTACGAGCAGTACTTC.

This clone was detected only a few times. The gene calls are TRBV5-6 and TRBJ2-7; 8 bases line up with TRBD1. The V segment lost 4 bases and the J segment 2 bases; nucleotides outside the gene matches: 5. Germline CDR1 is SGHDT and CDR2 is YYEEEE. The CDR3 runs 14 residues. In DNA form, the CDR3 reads TGTGCCAGCAGCGCGCAGGGGGCTGCCTACGAGCAGTACTTC. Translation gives CASSAQGAAYEQYF.

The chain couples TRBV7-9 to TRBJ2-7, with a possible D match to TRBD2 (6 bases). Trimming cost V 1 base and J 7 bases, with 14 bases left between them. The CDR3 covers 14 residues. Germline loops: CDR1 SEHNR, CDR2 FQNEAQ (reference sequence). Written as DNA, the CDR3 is TGTGCCAGCAGCTTAGACGACGGGAGAAGTGAGCAGTACTTC. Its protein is CASSLDDGRSEQYF. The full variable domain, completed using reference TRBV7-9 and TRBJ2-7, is DTGVSQNPRHKITKRGQNVTFRCDPISEHNRLYWYRQTLGQGPEFLTYFQNEAQLEKSRLLSDRFSAERPKGSFSTLEIQRTEQGDSAMYLCASSLDDGRSEQYFGPGTRLTVT.

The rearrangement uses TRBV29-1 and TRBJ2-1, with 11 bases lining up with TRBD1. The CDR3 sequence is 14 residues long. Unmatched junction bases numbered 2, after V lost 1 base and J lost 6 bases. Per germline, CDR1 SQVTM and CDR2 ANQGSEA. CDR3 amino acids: CSVEGTGGGNEQFF. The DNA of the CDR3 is TGCAGCGTTGAAGGGACAGGGGGCGGCAATGAGCAGTTCTTC.

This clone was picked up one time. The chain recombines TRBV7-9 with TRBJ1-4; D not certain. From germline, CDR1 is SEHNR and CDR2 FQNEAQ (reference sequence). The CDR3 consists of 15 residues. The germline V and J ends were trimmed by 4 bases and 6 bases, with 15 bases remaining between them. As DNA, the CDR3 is TGTGCCAGCAGCTCCTTGCTGAGGGCGGATGAAAAACTGTTTTTT. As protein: CASSSLLRADEKLFF.

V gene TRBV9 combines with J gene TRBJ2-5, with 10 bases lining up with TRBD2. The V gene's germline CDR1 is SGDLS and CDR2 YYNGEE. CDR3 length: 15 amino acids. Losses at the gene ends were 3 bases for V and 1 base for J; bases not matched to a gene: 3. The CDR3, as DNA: TGTGCCAGCAGCGCAGCGGGGGGGCCCCAAGAGACCCAGTACTTC. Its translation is CASSAAGGPQETQYF.

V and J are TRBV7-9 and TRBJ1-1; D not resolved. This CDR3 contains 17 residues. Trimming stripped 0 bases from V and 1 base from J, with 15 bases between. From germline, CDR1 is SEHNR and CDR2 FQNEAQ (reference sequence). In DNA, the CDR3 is TGTGCCAGCAGCTTAGCGGGCTTATCCTTAGAGAACACTGAAGCTTTCTTT. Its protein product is CASSLAGLSLENTEAFF.

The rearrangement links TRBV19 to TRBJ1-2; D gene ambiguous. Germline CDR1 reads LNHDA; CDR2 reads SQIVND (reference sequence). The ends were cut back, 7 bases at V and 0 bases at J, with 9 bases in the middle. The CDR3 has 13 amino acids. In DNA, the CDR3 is TGTGCCAGTACCTATACTACTAACTATGGCTACACCTTC. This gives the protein CASTYTTNYGYTF.